The 17 T cell receptor beta chains below all came from one sample that was sequenced in a study of blood T cell repertoires in COVID-19. This table comes from immunoSEQ multiplex PCR, and its TCRdb copy is limited to in-frame clones, with some not included. This sample has under 250,000 clones, with 75% to 90% found just once. The specimen sequenced was peripheral blood. These receptors were taken from a woman aged 70-85 years with active or convalescent COVID-19.

The genes are TRBV30 and TRBJ1-2, with D perhaps matching TRBD1 (5 bases). The V gene's germline CDR1 is GTSNPN and CDR2 SVGIG (reference sequence). Trimming removed 4 bases at V and 2 bases at J, with 17 bases between. The CDR3 is 15 amino acids. CDR3 DNA: TGTGCCTGGACCCGGGGGTCCAAACGAAACTATGGCTACACCTTC. Translating gives CAWTRGSKRNYGYTF.

This sequence joins TRBV18 and TRBJ1-2, with 9 nucleotides matching TRBD1. V shed 6 bases and J 5 bases; nucleotides not matched to a gene: 13. This CDR3 has 16 amino acids. Germline V gene sequence: CDR1 KGHSH, CDR2 LQKENI. The CDR3 nucleotides read TGTGCCAGCTCTCCTCCGGGACAGGGAATCATTTATGGCTACACCTTC. Protein: CASSPPGQGIIYGYTF.

The genes are TRBV7-2 and TRBJ1-5; D is unresolved. Trimming left V 3 bases short and J 7 bases short, with 10 bases between. CDR3 size: 13 residues. CDR1 and CDR2 from the germline V gene are SGHTA and FQGNSA. In DNA, the CDR3 is TGTGCCAGCAGCTTTTCGGTTCGGCAGCCCCAGCATTTT. Translating gives CASSFSVRQPQHF.

This sequence joins TRBV19 and TRBJ1-4; D might be TRBD1 (5 bases). This CDR3 comprises 15 residues. Germline CDR1 and CDR2: LNHDA and SQIVND (reference sequence). V was cut by 6 bases and J by 3 bases, with 14 bases left in between. This chain's CDR3 is CASRYGGRANEKLFF. CDR3 nucleotides: TGTGCCAGTAGATACGGGGGACGGGCTAATGAAAAACTGTTTTTT.

The V and J genes are TRBV7-9 and TRBJ2-5; the D gene is possibly TRBD2 (6 bases). V was pared by 1 base and J by 7 bases, with 13 bases between. Germline assignment: CDR1 SEHNR and CDR2 FQNEAQ (reference sequence). The CDR3 extends over 14 amino acids. The CDR3 sequence: CASSLGGVIGTQYF. Here the CDR3 DNA reads TGTGCCAGCAGCTTAGGCGGGGTCATTGGGACCCAGTACTTC. Full variable domain (outside the CDR3, taken from reference TRBV7-9 and TRBJ2-5): DTGVSQNPRHKITKRGQNVTFRCDPISEHNRLYWYRQTLGQGPEFLTYFQNEAQLEKSRLLSDRFSAERPKGSFSTLEIQRTEQGDSAMYLCASSLGGVIGTQYFGPGTRLLVL.

The chain combines TRBV29-1 with TRBJ2-1; 10 nucleotides align to TRBD2. With V trimmed by 6 bases and J by 0 bases, 5 bases remained unmatched. The CDR3 runs to 15 residues. The V gene's germline CDR1 is SQVTM and CDR2 ANQGSEA. The CDR3 reads CSVLGLAASYNEQFF. In DNA form, the CDR3 reads TGCAGCGTACTAGGACTAGCGGCCTCCTACAATGAGCAGTTCTTC.

V is TRBV28 and J is TRBJ1-1; perhaps TRBD1 as D (6 bases). CDR1 MDHEN and CDR2 SYDVKM come from the germline V gene. This CDR3 comprises 15 residues. V was trimmed by 3 bases and J by 5 bases, leaving 16 bases between them. In DNA, the CDR3 is TGTGCCAGCAGTTTGGATTCGTACAGGGTGACTGAAGCTTTCTTT. It is translated as CASSLDSYRVTEAFF.

V is TRBV4-1 and J is TRBJ2-2; no clear D gene. The germline V gene has CDR1 MGHRA and CDR2 YSYEKL. The germline V and J ends were trimmed by 6 bases and 5 bases, with 10 bases remaining between them. CDR3 length equals 13 residues. CDR3 amino acids: CASRGFGTGELFF. The CDR3 DNA sequence: TGCGCCAGCAGGGGCTTCGGTACCGGGGAGCTGTTTTTT.

This clone was recorded once. The chain joins TRBV28 to TRBJ1-5, with a weak D call TRBD1 (5 bases). V lost 6 bases to trimming and J lost 5 bases, with 20 bases between them. The germline V gene encodes CDR1 MDHEN and CDR2 SYDVKM. This CDR3 is 16 amino acids long. Written as DNA, the CDR3 is TGTGCCAGCAGCGACCTTTGGGGGGAGGAAGATCAGCCCCAGCATTTT. It encodes CASSDLWGEEDQPQHF.

V is TRBV2 and J is TRBJ1-5; 7 bases are a match to TRBD1. The J segment lost 7 bases and the V segment lost 6 bases, leaving 6 bases of the junction unmatched. Per the germline V gene, CDR1 is SNHLY and CDR2 is FYNNEI. The CDR3 loop spans 13 amino acids. The CDR3 nucleotides are TGTGCCAGCAGCGGAACAGGGGAACAGCCCCAGCATTTT. Translation gives CASSGTGEQPQHF.

The chain links TRBV28 to TRBJ2-7, with D possibly being TRBD2 (6 bases). Germline lookup yields CDR1 MDHEN and CDR2 SYDVKM. The CDR3 is made up of 13 amino acids. The V end was cut by 4 bases, the J end by 1 base, with 8 bases between. The CDR3 coding sequence is TGTGCCAGCAGTTCGACTAGTTCCTACGAGCAGTACTTC. This codes for CASSSTSSYEQYF.

In its sample, this clone was seen many times. The genes are TRBV7-6 and TRBJ2-1; TRBD2 might be the D (6 bases). V lost 5 bases, J lost 5 bases, and 16 bases lay in between. Germline CDR1 is SGHVS and CDR2 is FNYEAQ. This CDR3 has 15 residues. As DNA, the CDR3 is TGTGCCAGCAGCCGCGAGGCGGGAAAAAACAATGAGCAGTTCTTC. Amino acids: CASSREAGKNNEQFF.

The chain joins TRBV5-1 to TRBJ2-7; TRBD2 aligns across 8 bases. J lost 0 bases, V lost 4 bases, and 9 bases had no gene match. From germline, CDR1 is SGHRS and CDR2 YFSETQ. The CDR3 has 16 residues. The CDR3 DNA reads as TGCGCCAGCAGCCAACTAGCGGAGAGACGCTCCTACGAGCAGTACTTC. It is translated as CASSQLAERRSYEQYF.

The rearrangement uses TRBV4-2 and TRBJ2-5; 7 bases align to TRBD2. The V and J ends lost 1 base and 1 base, in that order; junction bases with no gene match: 3. The CDR3 consists of 15 residues. Germline CDR1 LGHNA, CDR2 YNFKEQ. CDR3 bases: TGTGCCAGCAGCCAAGGCAGGGAGGGCCAAGAGACCCAGTACTTC. Translated, it gives CASSQGREGQETQYF.

This chain connects TRBV5-8 to TRBJ2-5, with TRBD1 identical over 7 bases. The V segment lost 0 bases and the J segment 5 bases; nucleotides outside the gene matches: 10. The CDR3 extends over 16 amino acids. CDR1 is SGHTS, CDR2 YDEGEE, per germline. CDR3 sequence reads: CASSLAGQPTAETQYF. DNA for the CDR3: TGTGCCAGCAGCTTGGCGGGACAGCCCACCGCCGAGACCCAGTACTTC.

V and J are TRBV6-5 and TRBJ2-7; 10 bases agree with TRBD2. CDR3 size: 14 residues. Trimming cost V 7 bases and J 5 bases; bases outside gene matches: 8. Per germline, CDR1 MNHEY and CDR2 SVGAGI. The CDR3 protein is CASTFLAGADEQYF. CDR3 DNA sequence: TGTGCCAGCACTTTCCTAGCGGGAGCTGACGAGCAGTACTTC.

This clone was found many times. The V and J genes are TRBV27 and TRBJ1-5; D may be TRBD1 (6 bases). This CDR3 contains 14 residues. The germline gives CDR1 MNHEY, CDR2 SMNVEV (reference sequence). V shed 2 bases and J shed 6 bases, with 11 bases lying between them. CDR3 sequence: CASSLMGAGQPQHF. The CDR3 DNA follows: TGTGCCAGCAGTTTAATGGGGGCGGGTCAGCCCCAGCATTTT.